Listed here is a single T cell receptor (beta chain). The antigen is unknown. The ends were cut back, 1 base at V and 3 bases at J, with 15 bases in the middle. Germline values: CDR1 MNHNS, CDR2 SASEGT. This CDR3 spans 16 amino acids. Vbeta (60) and Jbeta (13) primers were used in the PCR. Generated by immunoSEQ multiplex PCR, the TCRdb table keeps only in-frame clones and is missing some. This sample carries 87,000 or so clones, with 15% going to the ten biggest clones. This sample was taken from a study of cytomegalovirus exposure and HLA in healthy donors. Findings and limits, study-wide: By a later analysis, the bulk of CMV-associated TCR beta chains appeared HLA-restricted. TCR beta sequences reportedly predicted the HLA-A and HLA-B alleles of most subjects accurately. The listing of 150 to 200 TCR beta chains classed them as cytomegalovirus-associated.

This clonotype was sampled from a man in his forties or fifties in good health and CMV-seropositive. V and J are TRBV6-1 and TRBJ1-1; D remains unclear. The material sequenced was PBMCs. The CDR3 sequence is CASSEGRRLLHTEAFF. The CDR3 DNA is TGTGCCAGCAGTGAAGGGAGAAGACTATTGCACACTGAAGCTTTCTTT.